A single sample gave rise to the 24 T cell receptor beta chains below, sequenced in a study of T cells in Graves' hyperthyroidism and ophthalmopathy. The TCR beta CDR3 regions underwent amplification using RNA transcripts as the source. Using the HTBI primer set, a first-round RT-PCR was run on the TCR CDR3. In TCRdb, the multiplex PCR reads were re-called with MiXCR into one record per CDR3 protein. Here the sample spans about 400,000 distinct CDR3 sequences, about 16% being singletons. Specimen: blood. These receptors were collected from an older woman with Graves' ophthalmopathy.

This clonotype showed up many times. The chain employs TRBV30 and TRBJ2-5, with 9 bases matching TRBD2. J was trimmed by 4 bases and V by 6 bases; bases with no gene match: 18. The CDR3 covers 17 residues. The V gene's germline CDR1 is GTSNPN and CDR2 SVGIG (reference sequence). CDR3: CACSRGVAGVRGETQYF. DNA of the CDR3: TGTGCCTGTTCAAGGGGGGTAGCGGGAGTGCGGGGAGAGACCCAGTACTTC.

This clonotype was recorded many times. The V gene is TRBV28, the J gene TRBJ2-7; D is unresolved. This CDR3 has 13 residues. CDR1 is MDHEN and CDR2 is SYDVKM in the germline V gene. V lost 5 bases to trimming and J lost 3 bases, with 11 bases between them. CDR3 nucleotides: TGTGCCAGCAGTGAGACACTCTACTACGAGCAGTACTTC. The encoded protein is CASSETLYYEQYF.

The chain has TRBV29-1 and TRBJ2-1; 12 bases align to TRBD2. CDR3 size: 15 residues. Per germline, CDR1 SQVTM and CDR2 ANQGSEA. After removal of 6 bases from V and 7 bases from J, the junction contained 10 bases not matched to a gene. CDR3 sequence reads: CSVTTSGRKHNEQFF. CDR3 DNA: TGCAGCGTCACGACTAGCGGGAGAAAGCATAATGAGCAGTTCTTC.

This clonotype has a count of ten or more. The chain uses TRBV3-1 and TRBJ1-2, with D possibly TRBD1 on 6 matching bases. Germline CDR1 is LGHDT and CDR2 is YNNKEL (reference sequence). CDR3 length: 16 amino acids. With 1 base removed from V and 0 bases from J, the gap between germline ends came to 12 bases. The CDR3 DNA sequence: TGTGCCAGCAGCCAAGTGTGGGGGCTTGCTAACTATGGCTACACCTTC. Protein product: CASSQVWGLANYGYTF.

Ten or more counts support this clonotype. The J gene is TRBJ2-3, the V gene TRBV5-1; 7 positions agree with TRBD2. This CDR3 region has 15 residues. Unmatched junction bases numbered 6, after V lost 4 bases and J lost 1 base. In germline, CDR1 is SGHRS, CDR2 YFSETQ. CDR3 nucleotides: TGCGCCAGCAGCACTGGGAGGGCCGGCACAGATACGCAGTATTTT. Translated: CASSTGRAGTDTQYF.

This clonotype was counted many times. The chain combines TRBV11-2 with TRBJ2-7, with no clear D. The CDR3 is 13 residues long. Trimming took off 2 bases at V and 1 base at J, with 6 bases between the two ends. Germline CDR1 reads SGHAT; CDR2 reads FQNNGV. As DNA, the CDR3 is TGTGCCAGCAGCTTACGGCAATCCTACGAGCAGTACTTC. As protein: CASSLRQSYEQYF.

The table lists this clonotype with a count of one. V is TRBV5-1 and J is TRBJ2-1, with 13 bases aligning to TRBD2. The CDR3 spans 17 residues. Germline-derived CDR1 and CDR2 are SGHRS and YFSETQ. Trimming took 4 bases from V and 2 from J; bases not matched to a gene: 6. The CDR3 coding sequence is TGCGCCAGCAGCAGGCCCGGGACTAGCGGGACCTACAATGAGCAGTTCTTC. Protein: CASSRPGTSGTYNEQFF. Full variable domain (remainder filled in from reference TRBV5-1 and TRBJ2-1): KAGVTQTPRYLIKTRGQQVTLSCSPISGHRSVSWYQQTPGQGLQFLFEYFSETQRNKGNFPGRFSGRQFSNSRSEMNVSTLELGDSALYLCASSRPGTSGTYNEQFFGPGTRLTVL.

This clonotype was seen repeatedly, ten times or more. The genes are TRBV28 and TRBJ2-5; the D gene is possibly TRBD2 (6 bases). CDR3 length: 18 amino acids. V was shortened by 5 bases and J by 0 bases, with 22 bases between the two germline ends. Per germline, CDR1 MDHEN and CDR2 SYDVKM. CDR3 sequence: CASSILGVGLQYQETQYF. CDR3 coding DNA: TGTGCCAGCAGTATACTGGGGGTGGGACTGCAGTACCAAGAGACCCAGTACTTC.

This clonotype was recorded at least ten times. The J gene is TRBJ2-7, the V gene TRBV20-1; TRBD1 matches at 7 bases. The CDR3 runs 13 residues. The V segment lost 4 bases and the J segment 2 bases; nucleotides outside the gene matches: 5. The germline V gene has CDR1 DFQATT and CDR2 SNEGSKA (reference sequence). CDR3 in amino acids: CSAKGQLAYEQYF. Here the CDR3 DNA reads TGCAGTGCTAAGGGACAGCTCGCCTACGAGCAGTACTTC.

This clonotype showed up just a few times. V gene TRBV19 combines with J gene TRBJ1-5; weak D call: TRBD1 (6 bases). CDR1 and CDR2 (germline): LNHDA, SQIVND (reference sequence). The length of the CDR3 is 16 residues. Trimming took off 3 bases at V and 2 bases at J, with 14 bases between the two ends. CDR3 DNA: TGTGCCAGTAGTATCGGTCAGGGGCTTGGCAATCAGCCCCAGCATTTT. It encodes CASSIGQGLGNQPQHF.

In the case of this clonotype: A single base separates this from a much larger clone, so it may be a read error. V is TRBV5-1 and J is TRBJ1-1; D unclear. CDR1 is SGHRS and CDR2 is YFSETQ in the germline V gene. This CDR3 spans 15 amino acids. In DNA, the CDR3 is TGCGCCAGCAGCTTGGAGGTCGGAAAGGAATCTGAAGCTCTCTTT. This encodes CASSLEVGKESEALF.

This clonotype has only one observation. The chain recombines TRBV11-2 with TRBJ2-7; either TRBD1 or TRBD2 may fit D (5 bases each). The V gene's germline CDR1 is SGHAT and CDR2 FQNNGV. V lost 5 bases and J lost 7, with 24 bases in between. The CDR3 has 16 amino acids. The CDR3 sequence is CASSGAGAESRGEQYF. CDR3 coding DNA: TGTGCCAGCAGCGGCGCTGGGGCGGAGAGCCGGGGAGAGCAGTACTTC.

The sample holds many counts of this clonotype. This chain uses TRBV6-1 with TRBJ2-1; 10 nucleotides agree with TRBD1. The length of the CDR3 is 14 residues. Germline trimming cut 5 bases from V and 7 bases from J; bases unmatched to any gene: 5. Germline CDR1 reads MNHNS; CDR2 reads SASEGT. This chain's CDR3 is CASSKGQGGNEQFF. CDR3 nucleotide sequence: TGTGCCAGCAGTAAAGGACAGGGGGGGAATGAGCAGTTCTTC.

This clonotype was detected many times. The chain uses TRBV29-1 and TRBJ2-2; the D is unclear. V lost 1 base and J lost 0, with 3 bases in between. Looked up from germline, CDR1 is SQVTM and CDR2 is ANQGSEA. The CDR3 length is 13 residues. In nucleotides, the CDR3 is TGCAGCGTTGAAGTCACGAACACCGGGGAGCTGTTTTTT. This sequence encodes CSVEVTNTGELFF.

Ten or more counts support this clonotype. The chain employs TRBV7-2 and TRBJ2-3; 10 nucleotides agree with TRBD2. V shed 1 base and J 4 bases; nucleotides not matched to a gene: 11. Germline V CDR1 and CDR2: SGHTA, FQGNSA. The CDR3 spans 18 residues. The DNA for the CDR3 is TGTGCCAGCAGCTTAGGGATTAGCGGGAGGCCGGCGGCAGATACGCAGTATTTT. Translation: CASSLGISGRPAADTQYF.

The chain joins TRBV5-4 to TRBJ1-1; D is unclear. The germline CDR1 and CDR2 sequences are SGHNT and YYREEE (reference sequence). This CDR3 spans 14 amino acids. Trimming cost V 6 bases and J 4 bases, with 16 bases left between them. Here the CDR3 DNA reads TGTGCCAGCATCCTACTCCCCCCGGGCACTGAAGCTTTCTTT. Translated: CASILLPPGTEAFF.

This clonotype has a handful of counts. The rearrangement uses TRBV3-1 and TRBJ2-3; D unresolved. From germline, CDR1 is LGHDT and CDR2 YNNKEL (reference sequence). CDR3 length: 16 residues. Trimming cost V 3 bases and J 1 base, with 14 bases left between them. The DNA for the CDR3 is TGTGCCAGCAGCCAGGAACTGACTGTTCGCACAGATACGCAGTATTTT. Amino acids: CASSQELTVRTDTQYF.

This clonotype occurred many times. V is TRBV11-2 and J is TRBJ1-4; D might be TRBD1 (6 bases). The CDR3 sequence is 12 residues long. V was trimmed by 6 bases and J by 10 bases, leaving 12 bases between them. Germline V gene lookup returns CDR1 SGHAT and CDR2 FQNNGV. The CDR3, as DNA: TGTGCCAGCAGTACACAGGGTGGAAAACTGTTTTTT. This encodes CASSTQGGKLFF. Together with reference TRBV11-2 and TRBJ1-4, the CDR3 gives the full variable domain: EAGVAQSPRYKIIEKRQSVAFWCNPISGHATLYWYQQILGQGPKLLIQFQNNGVVDDSQLPKDRFSAERLKGVDSTLKIQPAKLEDSAVYLCASSTQGGKLFFGSGTQLSVL.

The V and J genes are TRBV20-1 and TRBJ2-7, with D perhaps TRBD1 (5 bases). This CDR3 is 12 amino acids long. CDR1 is DFQATT, CDR2 SNEGSKA, per germline (reference sequence). Trimming cost V 3 bases and J 3 bases, with 9 bases left between them. The CDR3 region is CSASRVGYEQYF. Written as DNA, the CDR3 is TGCAGTGCTAGCAGGGTTGGCTACGAGCAGTACTTC.

This clonotype was seen at least ten times. The rearrangement links TRBV12-3 or TRBV12-4 to TRBJ1-1; D remains unclear. The CDR3 length is 14 residues. V lost 3 bases and J lost 1, with 9 bases in between. CDR3 bases: TGTGCCAGCAGTTTCCGGGAAGCGAACACTGAAGCTTTCTTT. This sequence encodes CASSFREANTEAFF.

This clonotype was counted between two and nine times. The chain recombines TRBV5-5 with TRBJ2-1; D perhaps matches TRBD1 (6 bases). This CDR3 is built from 14 residues. Trimming cost V 4 bases and J 10 bases, with 18 bases left between them. Germline V lookup: CDR1 SGHKS, CDR2 YYEKEE (reference sequence). The CDR3 nucleotides read TGTGCCAGCAGCGAAGTTTGGACAGACGGGGAGCAGTTCTTC. Translated, it gives CASSEVWTDGEQFF.

The chain uses TRBV30 and TRBJ2-3; weak D call: TRBD2 (6 bases). Germline assignment: CDR1 GTSNPN and CDR2 SVGIG (reference sequence). The CDR3 consists of 14 residues. V gave up 3 bases and J gave up 1 base, with 11 bases separating them. The CDR3 region is CAWRAGPRTDTQYF. The CDR3 DNA follows: TGTGCCTGGAGGGCGGGGCCACGCACAGATACGCAGTATTTT.

The genes are TRBV10-3 and TRBJ2-4; possibly TRBD1 for D (5 bases). The germline V gene encodes CDR1 ENHRY and CDR2 SYGVKD. V lost 7 bases and J lost 4, with 14 bases in between. The CDR3 extends over 14 amino acids. The CDR3 DNA is TGTGCCATCAACGTTCTGACAGCTAAAAACATTCAGTACTTC. The encoded protein is CAINVLTAKNIQYF.

This clonotype has a count of ten or more. The rearrangement links TRBV28 to TRBJ1-2; D not certain. Germline-derived CDR1 and CDR2 are MDHEN and SYDVKM. The CDR3 runs to 12 residues. Trimming took 6 bases from V and 1 from J, leaving 6 bases between them. The CDR3 DNA is TGTGCCAGCAGCTACCTTAACTATGGCTACACCTTC. Its protein product is CASSYLNYGYTF.